These 18 T cell receptor beta chains came from one sample sequenced in a study of response to subunit inactivated influenza vaccine listed by TCRdb under 2018. Library preparation was by RT-PCR. Sequencing instrument: Illumina HiSeq 2500. TCRdb took the public reads, trimmed them with fastp at Q25, ran MiXCR for clone calling and kept in-frame beta chains. Identical CDR3 proteins give one entry, which carries the most common genes and DNA. The sample yields roughly 760,000 distinct CDR3 sequences; 21% were counted once. The ten largest clonotypes hold 9.5% to 13% of the sample. Sequencing used PBMCs from blood, obtained 5 days after vaccination. All receptors come from a man in his fifties who received an inactivated influenza vaccine. Donor details come from another sample of the same person, matched by shared clones.

The chain has TRBV29-1 and TRBJ1-1; D is perhaps TRBD1 (6 bases). CDR1 SQVTM and CDR2 ANQGSEA come from the germline V gene. Between the trimmed V and J ends, which lost 7 bases and 1 base, there was a span of 16 bases. The CDR3 length is 14 residues. CDR3 protein: CSARSDRRNTEAFF. As DNA, the CDR3 is TGCAGCGCAAGGAGCGACAGGCGGAACACTGAAGCTTTCTTT.

This clonotype was seen once. The J gene is TRBJ2-3, the V gene TRBV4-1; 10 bases fit TRBD2. The CDR3 has 16 residues. V lost 3 bases to trimming and J lost 6 bases; unmatched junction nucleotides: 9. Germline CDR1 is MGHRA and CDR2 is YSYEKL. For the CDR3, the DNA is TGCGCCAGCAGCCACCGGACTAGCGGAAGCATGGATACGCAGTATTTT. Its translation is CASSHRTSGSMDTQYF.

The chain recombines TRBV7-2 with TRBJ2-1; 14 nucleotides agree with TRBD2. The CDR3 loop spans 14 amino acids. With V trimmed by 3 bases and J by 9 bases, 1 base remained unmatched. Germline V gene data show CDR1 as SGHTA and CDR2 as FQGNSA. The CDR3 DNA reads TGTGCCAGCAGCTTGGGACTAGCGGGAGCTGAGCAGTTCTTC. It is translated as CASSLGLAGAEQFF.

This sequence joins TRBV4-3 and TRBJ2-2; 9 positions match TRBD2. The CDR3 consists of 16 residues. V dropped 2 bases and J dropped 2; count of bases not matched to a gene: 3. The V gene's germline CDR1 is LGHNA and CDR2 YSLEER. CDR3 nucleotide sequence: TGCGCCAGCAGCCAACATCTAGCGGGAAACACCGGGGAGCTGTTTTTT. It specifies CASSQHLAGNTGELFF.

Details on this clonotype: A much larger clone differs by one base, so this may be a read error. The V and J genes are TRBV5-5 and TRBJ2-3; 8 bases agree with TRBD2. Germline-derived CDR1 and CDR2 are SGHKS and YYEKEE (reference sequence). This CDR3 is 16 amino acids long. The CDR3, as DNA: TGTGCCAGCAGCTTCGGCGGGCGGACTAGCACAGATACGCAGTCTTTT. Amino acid sequence: CASSFGGRTSTDTQSF.

This clonotype came up a few times. J is TRBJ2-7 and V is TRBV7-2, with 8 bases aligning to TRBD1. With V trimmed by 6 bases and J by 3 bases, 7 bases remained unmatched. The germline V gene has CDR1 SGHTA and CDR2 FQGNSA. The CDR3 loop spans 14 amino acids. The CDR3 DNA reads as TGTGCCAGCAGTGGGACAGGTACCGGCTACGAGCAGTACTTC. Translating gives CASSGTGTGYEQYF.

The gene calls are TRBV4-3 and TRBJ2-2, with D possibly matching TRBD1 (5 bases). V was clipped by 4 bases and J by 0 bases, with 12 bases between them. Germline-derived CDR1 and CDR2 are LGHNA and YSLEER. The CDR3 extends over 16 amino acids. The CDR3 protein is CASSPRTRTNTGELFF. CDR3 DNA: TGCGCCAGCAGCCCCCGGACACGGACGAACACCGGGGAGCTGTTTTTT.

The V and J genes are TRBV3-1 and TRBJ1-2, with D unresolved. Trimming cost V 3 bases and J 12 bases, with 11 bases left between them. The CDR3 is 11 residues long. Germline CDR1 reads LGHDT; CDR2 reads YNNKEL (reference sequence). CDR3 coding DNA: TGTGCCAGCAGCCACACCGACCAGCACACCTTC. Amino acid sequence: CASSHTDQHTF.

The chain recombines TRBV9 with TRBJ2-1, with 8 bases lining up with TRBD2. Germline V CDR1 and CDR2: SGDLS, YYNGEE. This CDR3 is 14 amino acids long. The junction had 6 bases not matched to a gene; V was cut back by 4 bases and J by 6 bases. CDR3 nucleotide sequence: TGTGCCAGCAGCCCTGGAGGACTAGCCAATGAGCAGTTCTTC. It translates to CASSPGGLANEQFF.

The chain employs TRBV5-1 and TRBJ2-3; 7 bases are a match to TRBD1. CDR3 length: 14 amino acids. V shed 2 bases, J shed 5 bases, and the junction held 5 bases outside the gene matches. Looked up from germline, CDR1 is SGHRS and CDR2 is YFSETQ. CDR3 DNA: TGCGCCAGCAGCTTCGACAGGGTTGGAGATACGCAGTATTTT. Protein sequence: CASSFDRVGDTQYF. Filled out from reference TRBV5-1 and TRBJ2-3, the complete variable domain reads KAGVTQTPRYLIKTRGQQVTLSCSPISGHRSVSWYQQTPGQGLQFLFEYFSETQRNKGNFPGRFSGRQFSNSRSEMNVSTLELGDSALYLCASSFDRVGDTQYFGPGTRLTVL.

The gene calls are TRBV5-1 and TRBJ2-3; D might be TRBD2 (6 bases). V was clipped by 4 bases and J by 7 bases, with 13 bases between them. The germline CDR1 and CDR2 sequences are SGHRS and YFSETQ. This CDR3 region has 13 residues. The CDR3: CASSATGTHTQYF. The CDR3 coding sequence is TGCGCCAGCAGCGCCACCGGGACTCATACGCAGTATTTT.

The chain uses TRBV6-5 and TRBJ1-3, with D unclear. The V and J ends lost 0 bases and 0 bases respectively, with 9 bases between them. Per the germline V gene, CDR1 is MNHEY and CDR2 is SVGAGI. This CDR3 is built from 16 residues. The CDR3: CASSYSISISGNTIYF. CDR3 nucleotides: TGTGCCAGCAGTTACTCGATTTCCATCTCTGGAAACACCATATATTTT.

The V call is TRBV11-2, the J call TRBJ2-1; D uncertain. The germline CDR1 and CDR2 sequences are SGHAT and FQNNGV. Trimming took 0 bases from V and 5 from J, leaving 14 bases between them. The CDR3 runs to 16 residues. CDR3 bases: TGTGCCAGCAGCTTAGAAATAGTGGTAGGACACAATGAGCAGTTCTTC. Protein sequence: CASSLEIVVGHNEQFF.

In its sample, this clonotype was seen a few times. The chain recombines TRBV7-2 with TRBJ2-2, with 15 bases lining up with TRBD2. This CDR3 spans 17 amino acids. J was trimmed by 9 bases and V by 5 bases; bases with no gene match: 10. Germline V gene data show CDR1 as SGHTA and CDR2 as FQGNSA. As DNA, the CDR3 is TGTGCCAGCAGCGGGACCGGGACTAGCGGGGGGAGAAGGGAGCTGTTTTTT. Protein sequence: CASSGTGTSGGRRELFF.

The V call is TRBV5-1, the J call TRBJ2-5; D uncertain. CDR1 and CDR2 (germline): SGHRS, YFSETQ. V was clipped by 3 bases and J by 2 bases, with 14 bases between them. This CDR3 has 15 amino acids. As DNA, the CDR3 is TGCGCCAGCAGCTACTATGGATCGACACAAGAGACCCAGTACTTC. Amino acid sequence: CASSYYGSTQETQYF.

This clonotype turned up a few times. The chain recombines TRBV20-1 with TRBJ2-1, with 10 positions matching TRBD1. The junction had 1 base not matched to a gene; V was cut back by 4 bases and J by 7 bases. The CDR3 contains 12 residues. Germline V gene data show CDR1 as DFQATT and CDR2 as SNEGSKA (reference sequence). The CDR3 region has the DNA TGCAGTGCTACGGACAGGGGGAATGAGCAGTTCTTC. Its translation is CSATDRGNEQFF.

This clonotype has a handful of counts. This sequence joins TRBV5-6 and TRBJ2-3; unclear D gene. CDR1 is SGHDT, CDR2 YYEEEE, per germline. The V and J ends lost 4 bases and 7 bases respectively, with 13 bases between them. The CDR3 length is 13 residues. This chain's CDR3 is CASSPNRGNTQYF. The CDR3 nucleotides are TGTGCCAGCAGCCCAAACAGAGGCAATACGCAGTATTTT. The variable domain in full, completed from reference TRBV5-6 and TRBJ2-3, reads DAGVTQSPTHLIKTRGQQVTLRCSPKSGHDTVSWYQQALGQGPQFIFQYYEEEERQRGNFPDRFSGHQFPNYSSELNVNALLLGDSALYLCASSPNRGNTQYFGPGTRLTVL.

This clonotype was detected only a few times. The CDR3 is CSAPRTSNIQYF. CDR3 sequence (DNA): TGCAGTGCTCCTCGGACGTCCAACATTCAGTACTTC. The rearrangement joins TRBV20-1 to TRBJ2-4, with D hard to call. This CDR3 spans 12 amino acids. Germline loops: CDR1 DFQATT, CDR2 SNEGSKA (reference sequence). Trimming shortened V by 5 bases and J by 7 bases, and 12 bases separated the two germline ends.